The rows below give T cell receptor beta chains drawn from one sample of a study of T cells in Graves' hyperthyroidism and ophthalmopathy. A single record per CDR3 protein comes from TCRdb applying MiXCR to the multiplex PCR reads. The repertoire holds 600,000 to 700,000 distinct CDR3 sequences, with roughly 14% as singletons. Sample: blood. The receptors were gathered from a woman aged 40-49 years with Graves' ophthalmopathy. Both conserved end residues are part of each CDR3. The D gene is left open where the match is weak. The size entry is marked missing in some rows and otherwise reads once, few, many or a size class.

V gene: TRBV28
CDR3 length: 15
D gene: TRBD1
J gene: TRBJ2-7
clone size: few
CDR3 DNA: TGTGCCAGCAGTTTATTCCGACAGGGGCTCTGCGAGCAGTACTTC
CDR3 protein: CASSLFRQGLCEQYF

V gene: TRBV6-1
CDR3 length: 13
D gene: NA
J gene: TRBJ2-5
clone size: NA
CDR3 DNA: TGTGCCAGCAGGCGGGGTCGAAAAGAGACCCAGTACTTC
CDR3 protein: CASRRGRKETQYF

V gene: TRBV9
CDR3 length: 17
D gene: TRBD1
J gene: TRBJ1-1
clone size: NA
CDR3 DNA: TGTGCCAGCAGCGTAGGCGCAGGAGGGGGCATGAACACTGAAGCTTTCTTT
CDR3 protein: CASSVGAGGGMNTEAFF

V gene: TRBV9
CDR3 length: 14
D gene: NA
J gene: TRBJ2-5
clone size: NA
CDR3 DNA: TGTGCCAGCAGCGTAGGCCCTTTCCAAGAGACCCAGTACTTC
CDR3 protein: CASSVGPFQETQYF

V gene: TRBV4-1
CDR3 length: 14
D gene: NA
J gene: TRBJ1-5
clone size: NA
CDR3 DNA: TGCGCCAGCAGCCAAGAGGCAGGGTACCAGCCCCAGCATTTT
CDR3 protein: CASSQEAGYQPQHF

V gene: TRBV20-1
CDR3 length: 14
D gene: TRBD1
J gene: TRBJ2-2
clone size: many
CDR3 DNA: TGCAGTGCTAGAGAACAGGGGGCCGGCGGGGAGCTGTTTTTT
CDR3 protein: CSAREQGAGGELFF

V gene: TRBV28
CDR3 length: 16
D gene: NA
J gene: TRBJ1-5
clone size: many
CDR3 DNA: TGTGCCAGCAGTTTATCAGGGGACACCCAGGGGCAGCCCCAGCATTTT
CDR3 protein: CASSLSGDTQGQPQHF

V gene: TRBV28
CDR3 length: 18
D gene: NA
J gene: TRBJ2-2
clone size: many
CDR3 DNA: TGTGCCAGCAGTTTATGGGGTACAGGGTTGGAGAACACCGGGGAGCTGTTTTTT
CDR3 protein: CASSLWGTGLENTGELFF

V gene: TRBV28
CDR3 length: 15
D gene: NA
J gene: TRBJ2-4
clone size: NA
CDR3 DNA: TGTGCCAGCAGTACCCGGACTGAGGCCAAAAACATTCAGTACTTC
CDR3 protein: CASSTRTEAKNIQYF

V gene: TRBV29-1
CDR3 length: 13
D gene: NA
J gene: TRBJ2-5
clone size: many
CDR3 DNA: TGCAGCGTTGAGGGTGTGCGGGTTGAGACCCAGTACTTC
CDR3 protein: CSVEGVRVETQYF

V gene: TRBV11-2
CDR3 length: 14
D gene: NA
J gene: TRBJ2-7
clone size: many
CDR3 DNA: TGTGCCAGCAGCCCCCCGTGGGGCAGGGCCGAGCAGTACTTC
CDR3 protein: CASSPPWGRAEQYF

V gene: TRBV20-1
CDR3 length: 21
D gene: TRBD2
J gene: TRBJ2-7
clone size: NA
CDR3 DNA: TGCAGTGCTAGAGTTCCCAAGCTTGGTGGACTAGCGGGAAGTAGCTCCTACGAGCAGTACTTC
CDR3 protein: CSARVPKLGGLAGSSSYEQYF

V gene: TRBV7-9
CDR3 length: 14
D gene: NA
J gene: TRBJ2-5
clone size: NA
CDR3 DNA: TGTGCCAGCAGCTTAAGCGTTGACGGAGAGACCCAGTACTTC
CDR3 protein: CASSLSVDGETQYF

V gene: TRBV10-3
CDR3 length: 17
D gene: TRBD2
J gene: TRBJ2-5
clone size: many
CDR3 DNA: TGTGCCATCAGTGAGTCTCCCCTAGCGGGAGTTCGGAAGACCCAGTACTTC
CDR3 protein: CAISESPLAGVRKTQYF